The 15 T cell receptor beta chains given below trace back to one sample, sequenced in a study of breast tumors, draining lymph nodes, adjacent tissues (dated by TCRdb to about 2016). Lymph node samples were obtained from the axillary draining lymph nodes of breast cancer patients. The method behind the library was multiplex PCR. Sequencing instrument: Illumina HiSeq 2000. TCRdb ran its own pipeline on the public reads, namely fastp trimming at Q25 and MiXCR clone calling, and kept in-frame beta chains. Entries are consolidated by CDR3 protein sequence, retaining the most common genes and DNA. This sample has 150,000 to 250,000 distinct CDR3 sequences in its table, and approximately 31% of those were observed once. The ten largest clones add up to 4.3% of the sample. Source material: axillary lymph node tissue. These receptors were obtained from a female donor with breast cancer. Some clones in this sample may be carry-over from other donors' samples.

The chain has TRBV20-1 and TRBJ1-1; 12 bases line up with TRBD1. V shed 4 bases and J 4 bases; nucleotides not matched to a gene: 7. The CDR3 consists of 15 residues. CDR1 is DFQATT and CDR2 is SNEGSKA in the germline V gene (reference sequence). CDR3 protein: CSATPWDRGLTEAFF. DNA of the CDR3: TGCAGTGCTACACCGTGGGACAGGGGGCTCACTGAAGCTTTCTTT.

In this sample, this clonotype turned up a few times. Possible read error: a much larger clone is one base away. J is TRBJ2-7 and V is TRBV12-3 or TRBV12-4; D possibly uses TRBD1 or TRBD2 (6 bases each). The CDR3 sequence is 14 residues long. The V gene lost 6 bases and the J gene lost 4 bases, with 16 bases spanning the gap. The CDR3 sequence: CASSNNRDLYEQYF. The CDR3 DNA reads TGTGCCAGCAGCAACAACAGGGACTTATACGAGCAGTACTTC.

This clonotype was counted between two and nine times. The chain recombines TRBV2 with TRBJ1-1; tentative D call: TRBD1 (5 bases). CDR1 and CDR2 (germline): SNHLY, FYNNEI. The length of the CDR3 is 12 residues. V was shortened by 10 bases and J by 1 base, with 10 bases between the two germline ends. The DNA of the CDR3 is TGTGCCATTGGACAACCGAACACTGAAGCTTTCTTT. It translates to CAIGQPNTEAFF.

Comment on this clonotype: A much larger clone differs by one base, so this may be a read error. The CDR3, as DNA: TGTGCCAGCAGCGTAGGCCCAGGGTTCAATGAGCAGTCCTTC. Its protein is CASSVGPGFNEQSF. The rearrangement uses TRBV9 and TRBJ2-1; perhaps TRBD1 as D (5 bases). The CDR3 is made up of 14 amino acids. Germline CDR1 is SGDLS and CDR2 is YYNGEE.

This clonotype showed up just a few times. This CDR3 is CSARGLAGVAEQFF. The CDR3 DNA sequence: TGCAGTGCTAGAGGGTTAGCGGGAGTAGCCGAGCAGTTCTTC. The chain carries TRBV20-1 and TRBJ2-1, with 9 nucleotides matching TRBD2. The CDR3 is 14 residues long. Per the germline V gene, CDR1 is DFQATT and CDR2 is SNEGSKA (reference sequence). After removal of 1 base from V and 10 bases from J, the junction contained 8 bases not matched to a gene.

In its sample, this clonotype was seen many times. The chain links TRBV12-3 or TRBV12-4 to TRBJ2-7, with D possibly matching TRBD1 (6 bases). Trimming stripped 7 bases from V and 6 bases from J, with 19 bases between. There are 14 residues in the CDR3. CDR3 in DNA: TGTGCCAGCAACCGAGAGCAGGGGTCATCCGAGCAGTACTTC. It codes for CASNREQGSSEQYF.

This clonotype came up a few times. The chain combines TRBV6-5 with TRBJ2-4; a weak D match, TRBD1 (5 bases). The CDR3 spans 15 residues. Germline V gene lookup returns CDR1 MNHEY and CDR2 SVGAGI. The ends were cut back, 9 bases at V and 8 bases at J, with 23 bases in the middle. The CDR3 sequence: CASGQGYSGGDIQYF. The CDR3 coding sequence is TGTGCCAGTGGGCAGGGTTACTCGGGCGGCGACATTCAGTACTTC.

The chain employs TRBV11-2 and TRBJ1-2; weak D call: TRBD1 (5 bases). V shed 1 base and J shed 4 bases, with 22 bases lying between them. CDR1 is SGHAT and CDR2 is FQNNGV in the germline V gene. The CDR3 spans 18 residues. Written as DNA, the CDR3 is TGTGCCAGCAGCTTAGTTCGGCCCGGGGCCAGGGAACCCTATGGCTACACCTTC. As protein: CASSLVRPGAREPYGYTF.

The chain couples TRBV6-2 or TRBV6-3 to TRBJ2-1; TRBD1 aligns across 10 bases. Germline-derived CDR1 and CDR2 are MNHEY and SVGEGT. V was clipped by 5 bases and J by 9 bases; unmatched bases: 10. This CDR3 has 15 residues. The DNA of the CDR3 is TGTGCCAGCAGTCACGGGACAGGGGTCTTCGGTGAGCAGTTCTTC. Translating gives CASSHGTGVFGEQFF.

This clonotype was seen many times. The rearrangement joins TRBV7-2 to TRBJ2-7; 7 bases agree with TRBD1. Unmatched junction bases numbered 5, after V lost 2 bases and J lost 4 bases. Looked up from germline, CDR1 is SGHTA and CDR2 is FQGNSA. The CDR3 length is 14 residues. This chain's CDR3 is CASSLREGAYEQYF. The CDR3 bases are TGTGCCAGCAGCTTACGAGAGGGGGCATACGAGCAGTACTTC.

Note on this clonotype: Being one base from a much bigger clone, this may be a read error. J is TRBJ2-2 and V is TRBV5-1; 7 nucleotides match TRBD1. This CDR3 region has 15 residues. V shed 7 bases and J 2 bases; nucleotides not matched to a gene: 8. The germline CDR1 and CDR2 sequences are SGHRS and YFSETQ. For the CDR3, the DNA is TGCGCCAGCGGCTCCGGGACAGATAACACCGGGGAGCTGTTTTTT. Translation gives CASGSGTDNTGELFF. Together with reference TRBV5-1 and TRBJ2-2, the CDR3 gives the full variable domain: KAGVTQTPRYLIKTRGQQVTLSCSPISGHRSVSWYQQTPGQGLQFLFEYFSETQRNKGNFPGRFSGRQFSNSRSEMNVSTLELGDSALYLCASGSGTDNTGELFFGEGSRLTVL.

The chain uses TRBV20-1 and TRBJ2-1, with 11 bases that match TRBD2. Germline loops: CDR1 DFQATT, CDR2 SNEGSKA (reference sequence). The ends lost 4 bases at V and 12 bases at J; junction bases unmatched: 5. This CDR3 has 12 residues. CDR3 DNA: TGCAGTGCTACCCTAGCGGGAGGCCGGCAGTTCTTC. Protein sequence: CSATLAGGRQFF.

This clonotype was picked up many times. The chain couples TRBV24-1 to TRBJ1-4; TRBD1 is a possible D gene (6 bases). The germline V and J ends were trimmed by 9 bases and 8 bases, with 15 bases remaining between them. CDR1 KGHDR and CDR2 SFDVKD come from the germline V gene. The CDR3 length is 13 residues. The CDR3 coding sequence is TGTGCCACCCAGGACAGCTGGGGGGAAAAACTGTTTTTT. Amino acids: CATQDSWGEKLFF.

The rearrangement joins TRBV10-2 to TRBJ1-6; 10 bases agree with TRBD1. Germline-derived CDR1 and CDR2 are WSHSY and SAAADI. The length of the CDR3 is 19 residues. The V gene end was trimmed by 2 bases and the J gene end by 1 base; junction bases not matched to a gene: 8. The CDR3 here is CASSEGDRGSPSYNSPLHF. The CDR3 region has the DNA TGCGCCAGCAGTGAGGGGGACAGGGGTTCACCATCCTATAATTCACCCCTCCACTTT.

Of note for this clonotype: Germline and junction disagree at one end, which may indicate a read error. The chain carries TRBV7-2 and TRBJ1-2; perhaps TRBD1 as D (5 bases). Germline V gene sequence: CDR1 SGHTA, CDR2 FQGNSA. This CDR3 is built from 15 residues. CDR3 protein: CSSSLPPGRGDGYTF. In DNA form, the CDR3 reads TGTTCCAGCAGCCTACCTCCGGGACGGGGGGATGGCTACACCTTC.